The 25 T cell receptor beta chains given below trace back to one sample, sequenced in a study of T-cell reconstitution after alpha-beta-depleted transplantation in children. Researchers prepared the TCRbeta library using unique molecular identifiers, the study reports. TCRdb recomputed calls from the PCR reads with MiXCR, one row per CDR3 protein. The data show around 140,000 distinct CDR3 sequences, about 9% seen once. The material was PBMCs, mostly from graft donor cells, obtained 180 days after TCRalphabeta/CD19-depleted stem cell transplant. These receptors originate from a female patient between 2 and 15 years old who had a stem cell transplant for congenital amegakaryocytic thrombocytopenia, so the T cells may come from the graft donor.

This clonotype showed up many times. This chain links TRBV12-3 or TRBV12-4 with TRBJ1-5, with TRBD1 matching over 9 bases. This CDR3 has 14 residues. V was clipped by 7 bases and J by 6 bases; unmatched bases: 7. The CDR3 bases are TGTGCCAGCACCCCGACAGGGGGGCTTCAGCCCCAGCATTTT. Its protein product is CASTPTGGLQPQHF.

This clonotype has only a few counts. The chain is built from TRBV4-2 and TRBJ2-4; D may match TRBD1 or TRBD2 (5 bases each). Germline V gives CDR1 LGHNA, CDR2 YNFKEQ. The CDR3 covers 18 residues. Trimming took off 0 bases at V and 4 bases at J, with 19 bases between the two ends. CDR3: CASSQDSRGALLKNIQYF. CDR3 DNA: TGTGCCAGCAGCCAAGATTCACGGGGCGCTCTACTGAAAAACATTCAGTACTTC.

This clonotype showed up just a few times. The chain combines TRBV20-1 with TRBJ1-2; D is undetermined. Trimming removed 4 bases from V and 0 bases from J, with 9 bases in between. Germline CDR1 and CDR2: DFQATT and SNEGSKA (reference sequence). The CDR3 runs 13 residues. CDR3 nucleotides: TGCAGTGCTAATCCAATAGCTAACTATGGCTACACCTTC. This sequence encodes CSANPIANYGYTF.

CDR3 coding DNA: TGCGCCAGCAGCCGAGAACCCCGGGGGGGAGGGGAGACCCAGTACTTC. It yields the protein CASSREPRGGGETQYF. V and J are TRBV4-1 and TRBJ2-5, with 8 nucleotides matching TRBD2. Germline lookup yields CDR1 MGHRA and CDR2 YSYEKL. V gave up 4 bases and J gave up 5 bases; unmatched junction bases: 12. The CDR3 extends over 16 amino acids.

This clonotype has a count of ten or more. The gene calls are TRBV29-1 and TRBJ1-1, with 8 bases aligning to TRBD1. The CDR3 is 13 residues long. The germline V gene encodes CDR1 SQVTM and CDR2 ANQGSEA. Losses at the gene ends were 6 bases for V and 1 base for J; bases not matched to a gene: 4. DNA for the CDR3: TGCAGCGTCCACAGGGGGTCGAACACTGAAGCTTTCTTT. As protein: CSVHRGSNTEAFF.

Concerning this clonotype itself: A read error may account for a junction end that differs from germline. The chain couples TRBV20-1 to TRBJ1-2; no definite D call. The CDR3 totals 16 residues. Per the germline V gene, CDR1 is DFQATT and CDR2 is SNEGSKA (reference sequence). The CDR3 here is CCARDTGVGVSDGYTF. DNA of the CDR3: TGCTGTGCTAGAGATACCGGGGTTGGGGTGTCGGACGGCTACACCTTC.

This sequence joins TRBV11-2 and TRBJ1-6; D call uncertain. CDR3 length equals 14 residues. Germline loops: CDR1 SGHAT, CDR2 FQNNGV. The V end was cut by 5 bases, the J end by 6 bases, with 11 bases between. CDR3 DNA sequence: TGTGCCAGCAGCCCACAAATATCTAATTCACCCCTCCACTTT. Protein: CASSPQISNSPLHF.

In this sample, this clonotype turned up many times. The rearrangement links TRBV10-3 to TRBJ1-6; 9 nucleotides agree with TRBD1. This CDR3 region has 14 residues. Germline V gene sequence: CDR1 ENHRY, CDR2 SYGVKD. Trimming cost V 5 bases and J 7 bases; bases outside gene matches: 3. The CDR3 region has the DNA TGTGCCATCAGTCCGGGACAGGGAAATTCACCCCTCCACTTT. This codes for CAISPGQGNSPLHF.

The CDR3 reads CASSEPRRGHGYTF. The CDR3 DNA reads as TGTGCCAGCAGTGAACCACGCAGGGGGCATGGCTACACCTTC. V is TRBV6-1 and J is TRBJ1-2; 8 bases fit TRBD1. The CDR3 extends over 14 amino acids. Trimming at V came to 2 bases and at J to 6 bases, leaving 5 bases not matched to a gene. Germline CDR1 reads MNHNS; CDR2 reads SASEGT.

At least ten counts were recorded for this clonotype. The chain carries TRBV20-1 and TRBJ1-2; 7 bases are shared with TRBD1. This CDR3 has 14 residues. The germline V gene has CDR1 DFQATT and CDR2 SNEGSKA (reference sequence). V lost 4 bases to trimming and J lost 4 bases; unmatched junction nucleotides: 9. The CDR3 spells CSAMAGGRIYGYTF. Here the CDR3 DNA reads TGCAGTGCTATGGCAGGGGGGCGTATCTATGGCTACACCTTC.

This clonotype was detected many times. The genes are TRBV6-4 and TRBJ2-1; 8 bases are shared with TRBD1. CDR1 is MRHNA, CDR2 SNTAGT, per germline. The CDR3 sequence is 14 residues long. J lost 6 bases, V lost 6 bases, and 7 bases had no gene match. The CDR3 sequence is CASSPLGQGNEQFF. The DNA of the CDR3 is TGTGCCAGCAGCCCACTTGGACAGGGCAATGAGCAGTTCTTC.

The sample holds many counts of this clonotype. The chain employs TRBV20-1 and TRBJ1-5; no clear D. CDR1 and CDR2 (germline): DFQATT, SNEGSKA (reference sequence). Trimming cost V 3 bases and J 6 bases, with 3 bases left between them. CDR3 size: 10 residues. The CDR3 sequence: CSASCQPQHF. CDR3 nucleotides: TGCAGTGCTAGTTGTCAGCCCCAGCATTTT.

CDR3 sequence: CASSQVQSSYEQYF. The CDR3 nucleotides are TGCGCCAGCAGCCAAGTCCAGAGCTCCTACGAGCAGTACTTC. The rearrangement joins TRBV4-1 to TRBJ2-7; D ambiguous. The CDR3 is made up of 14 amino acids. Germline V gene lookup returns CDR1 MGHRA and CDR2 YSYEKL. Between the trimmed V and J ends, which lost 1 base and 0 bases, there was a span of 7 bases.

A few counts support this clonotype. The rearrangement links TRBV7-2 to TRBJ2-6, with D unclear. Germline CDR1 SGHTA, CDR2 FQGNSA. The CDR3 consists of 15 residues. The V and J ends lost 1 base and 3 bases respectively, with 7 bases between them. The CDR3 sequence is CASSLGVVGANVLTF. The CDR3 region has the DNA TGTGCCAGCAGCTTAGGTGTCGTTGGGGCCAACGTCCTGACTTTC.

This clonotype has at least ten counts. As DNA, the CDR3 is TGCGCCAGCAGCCCATTCTCGGACGTCACCTACGAGCAGTACTTC. It translates to CASSPFSDVTYEQYF. This sequence joins TRBV4-3 and TRBJ2-7; D is ambiguous. The CDR3 has 15 residues. V was shortened by 4 bases and J by 2 bases, with 15 bases between the two germline ends. The V gene's germline CDR1 is LGHNA and CDR2 YSLEER.

This clonotype was counted a few times. The CDR3 reads CASSLLAGENTQYF. The CDR3 DNA is TGTGCCAGCAGCTTGTTAGCGGGAGAGAATACGCAGTATTTT. This chain uses TRBV5-4 with TRBJ2-3, with 9 positions matching TRBD2. V was clipped by 1 base and J by 7 bases; unmatched bases: 4. CDR3 length: 14 amino acids. Germline values: CDR1 SGHNT, CDR2 YYREEE (reference sequence).

This sequence joins TRBV12-3 or TRBV12-4 and TRBJ2-2; TRBD1 aligns across 7 bases. This CDR3 is built from 19 residues. J gave up 1 base and V 1 base, and 12 bases lay outside the gene matches. CDR3 DNA sequence: TGTGCCAGCAGTTTAGAAGACAGGGATGAAGCCGAGAACACCGGGGAGCTGTTTTTT. Translating gives CASSLEDRDEAENTGELFF.

This clonotype came up many times. The genes are TRBV5-4 and TRBJ1-2, with D unresolved. The germline V and J ends were trimmed by 4 bases and 6 bases, with 13 bases remaining between them. The CDR3 spans 13 residues. Germline V gene data show CDR1 as SGHNT and CDR2 as YYREEE (reference sequence). Written as DNA, the CDR3 is TGTGCCAGCAGCGCGTCACTTTCGCATGGCTACACCTTC. Translation gives CASSASLSHGYTF.

This clonotype was seen only a few times. The chain employs TRBV20-1 and TRBJ1-3, with D possibly matching TRBD1 (5 bases). Looked up from germline, CDR1 is DFQATT and CDR2 is SNEGSKA (reference sequence). The CDR3 covers 17 residues. Trimming stripped 3 bases from V and 4 bases from J, with 22 bases between. The CDR3 sequence: CSASSQGTVRRGNTIYF. As DNA, the CDR3 is TGCAGTGCTAGCTCTCAGGGAACGGTGCGGCGAGGAAACACCATATATTTT.

Comment on this clonotype: This may be a read error: a much more frequent sequence differs by one nucleotide. The CDR3 nucleotides are TGCAGTGCTAGAATGGTCGGGAGGGTCGACGGGGAGCTGTTTTTT. Translation gives CSARMVGRVDGELFF. The chain uses TRBV20-1 and TRBJ2-2, with TRBD2 matching 8 bases. Germline CDR1 reads DFQATT; CDR2 reads SNEGSKA (reference sequence). The CDR3 length is 15 residues. J was trimmed by 7 bases and V by 2 bases; bases with no gene match: 9.

The V gene is TRBV28, the J gene TRBJ2-6; D possibly corresponds to TRBD1 (6 bases). This CDR3 is 18 amino acids long. V lost 7 bases and J lost 0, with 19 bases in between. Germline V gene sequence: CDR1 MDHEN, CDR2 SYDVKM. CDR3 nucleotides: TGTGCCAGCAACACTGAGGGGGTAAACTCCTCTGGGGCCAACGTCCTGACTTTC. It specifies CASNTEGVNSSGANVLTF.

This clonotype was recorded many times. The genes are TRBV6-5 and TRBJ2-5, with a possible D match to TRBD2 (6 bases). The CDR3 contains 15 residues. Looked up from germline, CDR1 is MNHEY and CDR2 is SVGAGI. Trimming removed 4 bases at V and 1 base at J, with 13 bases between. The CDR3 coding sequence is TGTGCCAGCAGTTCCGGGGTAGCGGCCCAAGAGACCCAGTACTTC. Encoded protein: CASSSGVAAQETQYF.

This clonotype was observed at least ten times. This chain links TRBV4-2 with TRBJ2-5; TRBD2 might be the D (6 bases). CDR1 is LGHNA and CDR2 is YNFKEQ in the germline V gene. The V end was cut by 4 bases, the J end by 5 bases, with 17 bases between. This CDR3 has 15 residues. The CDR3 loop reads CASSPSVEGRETQYF. The CDR3 DNA is TGTGCCAGCAGCCCTTCCGTGGAGGGTCGTGAGACCCAGTACTTC.

The sample holds many counts of this clonotype. The chain couples TRBV20-1 to TRBJ1-5, with a possible D match to TRBD1 (6 bases). V shed 1 base and J shed 0 bases, with 13 bases lying between them. The CDR3 spans 16 residues. Germline lookup yields CDR1 DFQATT and CDR2 SNEGSKA (reference sequence). CDR3 residues: CSARGTQTGSNQPQHF. The CDR3 DNA follows: TGCAGTGCTAGAGGCACTCAGACAGGTAGCAATCAGCCCCAGCATTTT.

This clonotype was observed a handful of times. The rearrangement uses TRBV20-1 and TRBJ2-7, with 9 bases aligning to TRBD1. Trimming cost V 0 bases and J 6 bases; bases outside gene matches: 12. The germline gives CDR1 DFQATT, CDR2 SNEGSKA (reference sequence). This CDR3 has 16 residues. The CDR3 here is CSARDTGQGTGSEQYF. The CDR3 DNA reads as TGCAGTGCTAGAGATACGGGACAGGGAACTGGGAGCGAGCAGTACTTC.